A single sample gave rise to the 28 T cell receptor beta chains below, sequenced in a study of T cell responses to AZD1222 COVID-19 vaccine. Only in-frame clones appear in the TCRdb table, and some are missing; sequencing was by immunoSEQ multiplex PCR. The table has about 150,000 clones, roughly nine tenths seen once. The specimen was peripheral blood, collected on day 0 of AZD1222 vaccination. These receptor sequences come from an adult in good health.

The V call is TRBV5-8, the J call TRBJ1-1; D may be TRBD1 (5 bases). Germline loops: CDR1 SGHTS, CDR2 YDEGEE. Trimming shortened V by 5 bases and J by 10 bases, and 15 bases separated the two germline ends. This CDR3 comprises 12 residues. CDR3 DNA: TGTGCCAGCAGTTCCCAGGGATATGGAGCTTTCTTT. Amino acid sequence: CASSSQGYGAFF.

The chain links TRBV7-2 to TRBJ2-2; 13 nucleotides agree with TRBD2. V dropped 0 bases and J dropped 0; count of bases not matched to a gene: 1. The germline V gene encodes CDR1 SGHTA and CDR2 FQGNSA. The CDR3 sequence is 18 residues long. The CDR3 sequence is CASSLATSGGANTGELFF. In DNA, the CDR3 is TGTGCCAGCAGCTTAGCCACTAGCGGGGGGGCGAACACCGGGGAGCTGTTTTTT.

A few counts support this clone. The CDR3 coding sequence is TGTGCCAGCAGTATGGACAGGGGGCAAGGTCAGCCCCAGCATTTT. Its protein is CASSMDRGQGQPQHF. The V and J genes are TRBV6-2 or TRBV6-3 and TRBJ1-5, with 11 bases matching TRBD1. V lost 5 bases, J lost 6 bases, and 6 bases stayed unmatched. CDR1 is MNHEY and CDR2 is SVGEGT in the germline V gene. This CDR3 is 15 amino acids long.

This CDR3 reads CASSQEVQGANTIYF. DNA for the CDR3: TGCGCCAGCAGCCAAGAAGTACAGGGGGCTAACACCATATATTTT. The J gene is TRBJ1-3, the V gene TRBV4-3; 9 bases are a match to TRBD1. Trimming took 0 bases from V and 7 from J; bases not matched to a gene: 4. CDR3 length: 15 residues. Per the germline V gene, CDR1 is LGHNA and CDR2 is YSLEER.

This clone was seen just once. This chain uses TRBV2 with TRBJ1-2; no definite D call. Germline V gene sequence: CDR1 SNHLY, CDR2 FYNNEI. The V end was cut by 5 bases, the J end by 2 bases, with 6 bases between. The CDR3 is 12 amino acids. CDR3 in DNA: TGTGCCAGCAGTCCCCGGAACTATGGCTACACCTTC. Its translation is CASSPRNYGYTF.

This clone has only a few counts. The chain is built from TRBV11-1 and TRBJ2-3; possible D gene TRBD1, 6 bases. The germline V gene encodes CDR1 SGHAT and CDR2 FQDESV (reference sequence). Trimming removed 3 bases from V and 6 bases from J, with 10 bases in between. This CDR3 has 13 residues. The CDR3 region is CASSLAGADTQYF. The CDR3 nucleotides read TGTGCCAGCAGCTTGGCAGGGGCGGATACGCAGTATTTT.

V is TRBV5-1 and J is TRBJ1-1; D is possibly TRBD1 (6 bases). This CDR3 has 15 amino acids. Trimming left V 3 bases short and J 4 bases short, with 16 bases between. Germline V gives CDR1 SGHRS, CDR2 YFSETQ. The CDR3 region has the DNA TGCGCCAGCAGCTCGCCGAACAGGGAAGGCACTGAAGCTTTCTTT. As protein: CASSSPNREGTEAFF.

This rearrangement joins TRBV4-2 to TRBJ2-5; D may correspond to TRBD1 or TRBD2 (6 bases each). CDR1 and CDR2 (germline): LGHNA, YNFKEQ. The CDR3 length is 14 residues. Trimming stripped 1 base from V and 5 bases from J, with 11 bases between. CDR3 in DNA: TGTGCCAGCAGCCAAGGGGGGGCCGGGGAGACCCAGTACTTC. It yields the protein CASSQGGAGETQYF.

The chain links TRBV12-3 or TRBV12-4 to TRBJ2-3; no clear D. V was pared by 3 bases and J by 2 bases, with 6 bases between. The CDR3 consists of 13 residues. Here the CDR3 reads CASSFFNTDTQYF. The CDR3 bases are TGTGCCAGCAGTTTCTTTAACACAGATACGCAGTATTTT.

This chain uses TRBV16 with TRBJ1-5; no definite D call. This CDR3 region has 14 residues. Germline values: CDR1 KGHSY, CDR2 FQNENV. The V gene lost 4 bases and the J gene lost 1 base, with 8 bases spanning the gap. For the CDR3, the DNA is TGTGCCAGCAGCCCCGGAGGCAGCAATCAGCCCCAGCATTTT. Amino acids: CASSPGGSNQPQHF. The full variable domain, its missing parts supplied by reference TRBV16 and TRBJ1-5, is GEEVAQTPKHLVRGEGQKAKLYCAPIKGHSYVFWYQQVLKNEFKFLISFQNENVFDETGMPKERFSAKCLPNSPCSLEIQATKLEDSAVYFCASSPGGSNQPQHFGDGTRLSIL.

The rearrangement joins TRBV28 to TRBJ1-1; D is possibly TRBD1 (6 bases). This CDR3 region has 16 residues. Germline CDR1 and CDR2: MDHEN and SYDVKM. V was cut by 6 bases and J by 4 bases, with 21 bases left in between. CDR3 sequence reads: CASSPNAAGASTEAFF. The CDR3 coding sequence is TGTGCCAGCAGCCCAAACGCCGCGGGGGCAAGCACTGAAGCTTTCTTT.

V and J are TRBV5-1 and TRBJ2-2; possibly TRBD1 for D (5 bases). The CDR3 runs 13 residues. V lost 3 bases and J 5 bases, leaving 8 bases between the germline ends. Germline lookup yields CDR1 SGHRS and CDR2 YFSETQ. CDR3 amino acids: CASSSQGTGELFF. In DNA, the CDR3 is TGCGCCAGCAGCTCCCAGGGTACCGGGGAGCTGTTTTTT.

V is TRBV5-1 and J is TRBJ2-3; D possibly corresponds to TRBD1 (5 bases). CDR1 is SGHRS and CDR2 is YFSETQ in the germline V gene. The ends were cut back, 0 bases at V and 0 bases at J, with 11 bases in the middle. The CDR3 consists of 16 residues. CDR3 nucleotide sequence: TGCGCCAGCAGCTTGGATGGGGCCACTAGCACAGATACGCAGTATTTT. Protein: CASSLDGATSTDTQYF.

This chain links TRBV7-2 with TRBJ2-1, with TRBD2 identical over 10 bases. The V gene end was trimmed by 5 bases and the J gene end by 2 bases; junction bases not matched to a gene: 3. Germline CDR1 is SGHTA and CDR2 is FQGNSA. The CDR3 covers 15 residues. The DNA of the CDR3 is TGTGCCAGCAGCGAAGCGGGGGGGCCCTACAATGAGCAGTTCTTC. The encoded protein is CASSEAGGPYNEQFF.

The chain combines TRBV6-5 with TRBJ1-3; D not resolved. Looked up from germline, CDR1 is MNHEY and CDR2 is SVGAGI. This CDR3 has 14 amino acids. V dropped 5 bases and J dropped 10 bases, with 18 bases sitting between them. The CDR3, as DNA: TGTGCCAGCAGTCCCGGGAACCTCAAATATACCATATATTTT. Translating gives CASSPGNLKYTIYF.

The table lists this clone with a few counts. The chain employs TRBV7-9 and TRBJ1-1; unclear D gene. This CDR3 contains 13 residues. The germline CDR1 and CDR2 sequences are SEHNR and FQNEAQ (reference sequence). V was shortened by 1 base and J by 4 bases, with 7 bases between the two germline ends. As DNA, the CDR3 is TGTGCCAGCAGCTTAGACCCGACCACTGAAGCTTTCTTT. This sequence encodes CASSLDPTTEAFF. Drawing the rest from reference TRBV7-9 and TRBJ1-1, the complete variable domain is DTGVSQNPRHKITKRGQNVTFRCDPISEHNRLYWYRQTLGQGPEFLTYFQNEAQLEKSRLLSDRFSAERPKGSFSTLEIQRTEQGDSAMYLCASSLDPTTEAFFGQGTRLTVV.

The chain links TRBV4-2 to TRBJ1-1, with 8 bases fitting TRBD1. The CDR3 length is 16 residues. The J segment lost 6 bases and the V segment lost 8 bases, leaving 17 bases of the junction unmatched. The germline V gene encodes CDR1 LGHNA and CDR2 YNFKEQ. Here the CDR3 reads CASGNLGTGAGSEAFF. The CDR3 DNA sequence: TGTGCCAGCGGCAATTTGGGGACAGGCGCAGGGTCTGAAGCTTTCTTT.

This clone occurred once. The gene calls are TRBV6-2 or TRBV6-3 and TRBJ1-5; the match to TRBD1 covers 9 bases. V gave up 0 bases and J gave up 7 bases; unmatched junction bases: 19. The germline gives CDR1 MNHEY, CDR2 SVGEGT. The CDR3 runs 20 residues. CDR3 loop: CASSYSPVPGQGSSRQPQHF. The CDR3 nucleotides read TGTGCCAGCAGTTACTCGCCCGTCCCGGGACAGGGTTCGTCCCGACAGCCCCAGCATTTT.

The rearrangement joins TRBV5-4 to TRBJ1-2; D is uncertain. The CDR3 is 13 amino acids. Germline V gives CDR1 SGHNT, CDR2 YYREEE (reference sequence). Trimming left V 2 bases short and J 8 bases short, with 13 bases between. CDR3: CASSLSAGNGYTF. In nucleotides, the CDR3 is TGTGCCAGCAGCTTATCGGCAGGTAACGGCTACACCTTC.

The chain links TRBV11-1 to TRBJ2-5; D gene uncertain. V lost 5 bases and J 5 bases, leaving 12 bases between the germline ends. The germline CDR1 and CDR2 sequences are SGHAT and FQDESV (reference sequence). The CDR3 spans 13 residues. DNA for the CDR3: TGTGCCAGCAGCCCCGGTGCGTGGGAGACCCAGTACTTC. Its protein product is CASSPGAWETQYF.

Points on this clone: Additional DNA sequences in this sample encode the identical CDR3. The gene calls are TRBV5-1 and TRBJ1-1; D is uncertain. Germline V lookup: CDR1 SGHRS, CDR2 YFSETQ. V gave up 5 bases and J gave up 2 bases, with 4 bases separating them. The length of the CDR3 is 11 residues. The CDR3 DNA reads TGCGCCAGCAGGGGAAACACTGAAGCTTTCTTT. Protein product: CASRGNTEAFF.

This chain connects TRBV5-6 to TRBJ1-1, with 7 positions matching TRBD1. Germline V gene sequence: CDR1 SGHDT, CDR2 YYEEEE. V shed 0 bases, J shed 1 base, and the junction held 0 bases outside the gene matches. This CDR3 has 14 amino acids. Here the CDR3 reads CASSLGDRNTEAFF. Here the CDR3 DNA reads TGTGCCAGCAGCTTGGGGGACAGGAACACTGAAGCTTTCTTT. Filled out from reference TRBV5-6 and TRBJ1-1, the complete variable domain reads DAGVTQSPTHLIKTRGQQVTLRCSPKSGHDTVSWYQQALGQGPQFIFQYYEEEERQRGNFPDRFSGHQFPNYSSELNVNALLLGDSALYLCASSLGDRNTEAFFGQGTRLTVV.

In DNA form, the CDR3 reads TGTGCCAGCAGCGGGACCCCGGATCAGCCCCAGCATTTT. Translating gives CASSGTPDQPQHF. This chain uses TRBV7-2 with TRBJ1-5, with D perhaps matching TRBD1 (5 bases). This CDR3 comprises 13 residues. CDR1 is SGHTA and CDR2 is FQGNSA in the germline V gene. V lost 5 bases and J lost 5, with 10 bases in between.

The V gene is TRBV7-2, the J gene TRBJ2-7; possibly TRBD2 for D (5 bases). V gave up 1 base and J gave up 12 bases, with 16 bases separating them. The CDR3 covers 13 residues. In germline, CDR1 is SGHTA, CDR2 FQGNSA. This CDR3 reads CASSLDILARGYF. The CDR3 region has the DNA TGTGCCAGCAGCTTAGATATTCTGGCCCGGGGGTACTTC.

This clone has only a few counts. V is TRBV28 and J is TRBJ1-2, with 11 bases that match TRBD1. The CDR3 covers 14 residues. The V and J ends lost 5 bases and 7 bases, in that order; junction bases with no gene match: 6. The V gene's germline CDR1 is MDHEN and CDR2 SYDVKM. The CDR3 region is CASSPGTGGFGYTF. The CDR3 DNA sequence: TGTGCCAGCAGTCCAGGGACAGGGGGTTTTGGCTACACCTTC.

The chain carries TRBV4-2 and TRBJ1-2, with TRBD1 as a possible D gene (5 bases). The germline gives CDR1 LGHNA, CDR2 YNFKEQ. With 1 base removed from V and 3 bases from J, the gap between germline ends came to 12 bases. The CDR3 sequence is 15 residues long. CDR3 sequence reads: CASSQVSGLDYGYTF. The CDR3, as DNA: TGTGCCAGCAGCCAAGTGTCGGGGCTTGACTATGGCTACACCTTC.

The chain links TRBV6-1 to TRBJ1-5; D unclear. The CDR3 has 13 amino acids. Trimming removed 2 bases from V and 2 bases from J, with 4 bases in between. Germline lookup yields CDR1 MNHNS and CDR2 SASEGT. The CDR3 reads CASSETGNQPQHF. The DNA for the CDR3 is TGTGCCAGCAGTGAAACAGGCAATCAGCCCCAGCATTTT.

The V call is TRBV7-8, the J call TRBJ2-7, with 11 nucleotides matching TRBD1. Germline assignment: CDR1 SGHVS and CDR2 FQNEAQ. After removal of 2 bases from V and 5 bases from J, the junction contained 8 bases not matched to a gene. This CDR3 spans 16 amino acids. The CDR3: CASSLRNGQGADEQYF. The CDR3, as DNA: TGTGCCAGCAGCTTACGAAATGGACAGGGGGCCGACGAGCAGTACTTC.